The rows below give T cell receptor beta chains drawn from one sample of a study of blood T cell repertoires in COVID-19. Only in-frame clones appear in the TCRdb table, and some are missing; sequencing was by immunoSEQ multiplex PCR. The table has about 280,000 clones, approximately 91% seen once. The material sequenced was PBMCs or T cells enriched from blood (not recorded which). These TCRs come from a woman aged 30 to 39 who had recovered from COVID-19. The CDR3 runs from the conserved cysteine through the conserved F or W. Fields, in order: D gene, clone size, J gene, V gene, CDR3 DNA, CDR3 protein. D genes are given only for firm matches. Size is omitted from some rows. Given values are once, few, many or a class for expanded clones.

>.|.|TRBJ1-2|TRBV28
TGTGCCAGCAGTACAGGGTCGGCTAACTATGGCTACACCTTC
CASSTGSANYGYTF
>.|.|TRBJ2-3|TRBV5-4
TGTGCCAACTCGCAGGGTAAAAACACAGATACGCAGTATTTT
CANSQGKNTDTQYF
>TRBD2|few|TRBJ2-7|TRBV6-6
TGTGCCAGCAGTCCCAGGGCGGCTAGCGGGAGGGTCTCCTACGAGCAGTACTTC
CASSPRAASGRVSYEQYF
>TRBD1|once|TRBJ1-5|TRBV28
TGTGCCAGCAGCCTCCCGGGACAGGGTTCAAATCAGCCCCAGCATTTT
CASSLPGQGSNQPQHF
>TRBD1|.|TRBJ1-6|TRBV18
TGTGCCAGCTCCCAGAGTAGGACAGGGAGTTCACCCCTCCACTTT
CASSQSRTGSSPLHF
>TRBD2|.|TRBJ2-1|TRBV5-1
TGCGCCAGCAGCAGGTCACTAGCGGACTCCTACAATGAGCAGTTCTTC
CASSRSLADSYNEQFF
>TRBD1|.|TRBJ2-1|TRBV7-8
TGTGCCAGCAGCTTTTGGTTCGAACAGGGGGCGTACAATGAGCAGTTCTTC
CASSFWFEQGAYNEQFF
>.|.|TRBJ1-1|TRBV28
TGTGCCAGCAGTTTTGTACTGTCGGGTACTGAAGCTTTCTTT
CASSFVLSGTEAFF
>.|.|TRBJ2-7|TRBV7-9
TGTGCCAGCACCTCTACCTACGAGCAGTACTTC
CASTSTYEQYF
>TRBD1|.|TRBJ2-7|TRBV5-4
TGTGCCAGCAGCTTAGGGACAGTCTCCTACGAGCAGTACTTC
CASSLGTVSYEQYF
>TRBD1|.|TRBJ1-4|TRBV9
TGTGCCAGCAGCGTGGGGACAGGGTGGGAGTCTAATGAAAAACTGTTTTTT
CASSVGTGWESNEKLFF
>.|.|TRBJ1-1|TRBV19
TGTGCCAGTAGTCCACGAGTTAAGGGGGACACTGAAGCTTTCTTT
CASSPRVKGDTEAFF
>.|.|TRBJ2-1|TRBV2
TGTGCCAGCAGTGAAGGAGTACGGGCGGGGCGCAATGAGCAGTTCTTC
CASSEGVRAGRNEQFF
>TRBD2|.|TRBJ2-7|TRBV5-1
TGCGCCAGCAGCTTGGCGGGGACTAGCGGGAGTTTACGGGAGCAGTACTTC
CASSLAGTSGSLREQYF
>.|.|TRBJ2-3|TRBV5-1
TGCGCCAGCAGAGACAGGGGGCTTTTAGCGGGAGTCGTGGCAGATACGCAGTATTTT
CASRDRGLLAGVVADTQYF
>TRBD2|.|TRBJ2-3|TRBV19
TGTGCCAGTAGTATAAGGTCCTTGACTAGCGGGAGGGCCACAGATACGCAGTATTTT
CASSIRSLTSGRATDTQYF
>TRBD1|.|TRBJ2-7|TRBV11-3
TGTGCCAGCAGCTCCTTCGACAGGGCCCACGAGCAGTACTTC
CASSSFDRAHEQYF
>TRBD1|once|TRBJ1-2|TRBV4-3
TGCGCCAGCAGCCAAGAGGACAGGGCTAACTATGGCTACACCTTC
CASSQEDRANYGYTF
>TRBD1|.|TRBJ1-1|TRBV11-3
TGTGCCAGCAGCTCCAACAGGGGTGGCACTGAAGCTTTCTTT
CASSSNRGGTEAFF
>TRBD2|.|TRBJ2-2|TRBV7-3
TGTGCCAGCAGCTCTCGGGAGGGCCAGAACACCGGGGAGCTGTTTTTT
CASSSREGQNTGELFF
>.|.|TRBJ2-2|TRBV5-1
TGCGCCAGCAGCCGTTCTAGCGCCTACACCGGGGAGCTGTTTTTT
CASSRSSAYTGELFF
>TRBD1|.|TRBJ1-2|TRBV20-1
TGCAGTGCTAGTACGACAGGGAGTACCTATGGCTACACCTTC
CSASTTGSTYGYTF
>.|.|TRBJ1-1|TRBV29-1
TGCAGCGTGGTTCCGACAGTCAACACTGAAGCTTTCTTT
CSVVPTVNTEAFF
>TRBD2|.|TRBJ2-3|TRBV6-4
TGTGCCAGCAGTGACTCCGGGACTAGCGGGGGGGCCTTGGATACGCAGTATTTT
CASSDSGTSGGALDTQYF
>TRBD1|.|TRBJ1-1|TRBV12-5
TGTGCTAGTGGCTGGGGGGACAGGGGAACTTTCTTT
CASGWGDRGTFF
>.|.|TRBJ1-1|TRBV15
TGTGCCACCAGCAGAGATTACAACGAGAACACTGAAGCTTTCTTT
CATSRDYNENTEAFF
>.|.|TRBJ2-3|TRBV5-1
TGCGCCAGCAGCTTAGGGGCAAACATGGATACGCAGTATTTT
CASSLGANMDTQYF
>TRBD1|once|TRBJ2-3|TRBV9
TGTGCCAGCAGCGCCCCCTACGGACAGGGAAACACAGATACGCAGTATTTT
CASSAPYGQGNTDTQYF
>.|.|TRBJ1-2|TRBV25-1
TGTGCCAGCAGTGAATCTTGGTACTCCTATGGCTACACCTTC
CASSESWYSYGYTF
>.|.|TRBJ1-6|TRBV28
TGTGCCAGCAGTTTGAGGTCGGACAGCTATAATTCACCCCTCCACTTT
CASSLRSDSYNSPLHF
>.|.|TRBJ1-4|TRBV29-1
TGCAGCGTACTCATGTCCCCTAGTGAAAAACTGTTTTTT
CSVLMSPSEKLFF
>.|.|TRBJ1-3|TRBV9
TGTGCCAGCAGCGTTGGAGGGTTCAGTGGAAACACCATATATTTT
CASSVGGFSGNTIYF
>.|.|TRBJ1-2|TRBV5-5
TGTGCCAGCAGCGAGGGGGTTGGCGATGGCTACACCTTC
CASSEGVGDGYTF
>.|.|TRBJ1-5|TRBV27
TGTGCCAGCAGTCCGACACCTACGGATTTGGATAGCAATCAGCCCCAGCATTTT
CASSPTPTDLDSNQPQHF
>.|.|TRBJ1-5|TRBV10-1
TGCGCCAGCAGTGAGTGGGGGGATCAGCCCCAGCATTTT
CASSEWGDQPQHF
>TRBD1|.|TRBJ1-2|TRBV6-6
TGTGCCAGCAGTCGCGAGGGAGGGAACAGGGGGTATAACTATGGCTACACCTTC
CASSREGGNRGYNYGYTF
>.|.|TRBJ2-7|TRBV20-1
TGCAGTGCTAGTTTAGTCGCCGACTACGAGCAGTACTTC
CSASLVADYEQYF
>TRBD1|once|TRBJ1-1|TRBV5-1
TGCGCCAGCAGCTTAGGGACAGAGGGAACTGAAGCTTTCTTT
CASSLGTEGTEAFF
>.|once|TRBJ2-1|TRBV10-3
TGTGCCATCGGGTGGGCGGGGGCAGGCAATGAGCAGTTCTTC
CAIGWAGAGNEQFF
>TRBD2|.|TRBJ2-3|TRBV5-4
TGTGCCAGCAGCTTGGCGGGGGGGCACAGCACAGATACGCAGTATTTT
CASSLAGGHSTDTQYF
>.|.|TRBJ1-6|TRBV5-5
TGTGCCAGCAGCTTGGCAGTCTCACCCCTCCACTTT
CASSLAVSPLHF